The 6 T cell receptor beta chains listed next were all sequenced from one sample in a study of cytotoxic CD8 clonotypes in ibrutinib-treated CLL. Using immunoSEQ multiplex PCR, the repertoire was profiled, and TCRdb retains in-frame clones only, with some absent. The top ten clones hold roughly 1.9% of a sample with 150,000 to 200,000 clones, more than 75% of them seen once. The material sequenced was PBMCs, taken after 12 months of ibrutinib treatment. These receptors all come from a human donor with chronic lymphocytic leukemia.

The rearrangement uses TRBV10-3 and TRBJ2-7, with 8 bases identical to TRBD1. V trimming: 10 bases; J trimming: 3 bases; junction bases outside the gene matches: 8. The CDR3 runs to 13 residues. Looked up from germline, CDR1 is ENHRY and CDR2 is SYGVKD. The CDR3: CATKQGDLYEQYF. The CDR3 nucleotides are TGTGCCACAAAACAGGGGGACCTCTACGAGCAGTACTTC.

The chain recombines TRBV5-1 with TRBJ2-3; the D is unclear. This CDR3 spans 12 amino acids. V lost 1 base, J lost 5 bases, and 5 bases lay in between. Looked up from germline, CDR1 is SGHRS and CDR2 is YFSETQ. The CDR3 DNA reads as TGCGCCAGCAGCTTGAATAAAGATACGCAGTATTTT. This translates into CASSLNKDTQYF.

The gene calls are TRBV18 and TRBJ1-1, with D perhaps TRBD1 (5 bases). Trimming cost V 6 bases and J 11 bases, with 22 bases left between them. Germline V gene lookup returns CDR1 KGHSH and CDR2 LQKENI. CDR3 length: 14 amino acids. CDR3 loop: CASSPTDRTKEAFF. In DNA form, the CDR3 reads TGTGCCAGCTCCCCGACAGACCGAACAAAAGAGGCTTTCTTT.

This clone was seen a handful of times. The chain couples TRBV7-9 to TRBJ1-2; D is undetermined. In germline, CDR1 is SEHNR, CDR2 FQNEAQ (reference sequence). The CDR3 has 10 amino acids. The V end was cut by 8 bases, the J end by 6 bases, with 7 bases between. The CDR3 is CASVGNGYTF. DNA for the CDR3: TGTGCCAGCGTAGGGAATGGCTACACCTTC. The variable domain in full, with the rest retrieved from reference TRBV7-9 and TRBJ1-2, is DTGVSQNPRHKITKRGQNVTFRCDPISEHNRLYWYRQTLGQGPEFLTYFQNEAQLEKSRLLSDRFSAERPKGSFSTLEIQRTEQGDSAMYLCASVGNGYTFGSGTRLTVV.

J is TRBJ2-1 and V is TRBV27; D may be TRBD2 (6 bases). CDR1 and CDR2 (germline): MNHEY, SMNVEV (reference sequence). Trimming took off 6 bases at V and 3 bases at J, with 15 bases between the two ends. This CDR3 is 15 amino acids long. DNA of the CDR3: TGTGCCAGCAGCCAGGACTACCACCGCTACAATGAGCAGTTCTTC. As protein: CASSQDYHRYNEQFF.

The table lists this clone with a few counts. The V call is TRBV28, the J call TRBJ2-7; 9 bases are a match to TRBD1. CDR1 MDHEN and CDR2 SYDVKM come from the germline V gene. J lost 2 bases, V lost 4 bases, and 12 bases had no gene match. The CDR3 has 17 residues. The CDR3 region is CASSYLTLGDRAYEQYF. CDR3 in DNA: TGTGCCAGCAGTTATTTAACCCTGGGGGACAGGGCCTACGAGCAGTACTTC.